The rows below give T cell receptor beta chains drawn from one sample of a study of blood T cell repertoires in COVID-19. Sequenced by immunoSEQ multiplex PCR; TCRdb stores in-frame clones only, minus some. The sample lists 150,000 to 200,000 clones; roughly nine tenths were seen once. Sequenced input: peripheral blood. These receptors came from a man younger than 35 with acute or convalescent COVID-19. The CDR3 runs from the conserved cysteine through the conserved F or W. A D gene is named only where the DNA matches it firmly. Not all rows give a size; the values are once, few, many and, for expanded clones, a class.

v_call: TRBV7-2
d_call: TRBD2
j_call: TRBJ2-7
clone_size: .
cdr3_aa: CASSPGRLAGGYEQYF
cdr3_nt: TGTGCCAGCAGCCCCGGGCGGCTAGCGGGGGGTTACGAGCAGTACTTC

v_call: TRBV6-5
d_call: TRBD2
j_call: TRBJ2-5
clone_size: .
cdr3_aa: CASRPVGGQETQYF
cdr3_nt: TGTGCCAGCAGACCCGTGGGGGGGCAAGAGACCCAGTACTTC

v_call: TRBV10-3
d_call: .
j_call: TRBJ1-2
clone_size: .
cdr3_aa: CAMAGEGTYGYTF
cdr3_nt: TGTGCCATGGCAGGGGAAGGTACCTATGGCTACACCTTC

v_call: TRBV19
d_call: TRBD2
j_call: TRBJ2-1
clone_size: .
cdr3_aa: CASSIGLAGNNEQFF
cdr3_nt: TGTGCCAGTAGTATCGGACTAGCGGGGAACAATGAGCAGTTCTTC

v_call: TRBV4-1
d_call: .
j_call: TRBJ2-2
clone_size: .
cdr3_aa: CASSHAGFTGELFF
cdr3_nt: TGCGCCAGCAGCCATGCGGGGTTCACCGGGGAGCTGTTTTTT

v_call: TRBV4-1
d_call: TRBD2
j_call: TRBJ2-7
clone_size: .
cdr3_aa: CASSPSWTSGGAYEQYF
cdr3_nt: TGCGCCAGCAGCCCTAGCTGGACTAGCGGGGGGGCGTACGAGCAGTACTTC

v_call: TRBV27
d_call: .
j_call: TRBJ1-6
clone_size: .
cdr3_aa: CASSFQGFSPLHF
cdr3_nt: TGTGCCAGCAGTTTCCAGGGTTTTTCACCCCTCCACTTT

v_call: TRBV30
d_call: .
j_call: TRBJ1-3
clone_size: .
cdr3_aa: CAWSPDTTSFGNTIYF
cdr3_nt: TGTGCCTGGAGTCCGGACACAACCTCTTTTGGAAACACCATATATTTT

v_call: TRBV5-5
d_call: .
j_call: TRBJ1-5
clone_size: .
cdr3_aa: CASSIDSYSNQPQHF
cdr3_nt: TGTGCCAGCAGCATAGACAGTTATAGCAATCAGCCCCAGCATTTT

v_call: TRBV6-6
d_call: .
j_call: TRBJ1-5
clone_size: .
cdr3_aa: CASSYQGRQWPQHF
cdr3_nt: TGTGCCAGCAGTTACCAGGGCCGCCAATGGCCCCAGCATTTT

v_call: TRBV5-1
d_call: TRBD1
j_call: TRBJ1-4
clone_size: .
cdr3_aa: CASSLGGQGSATNEKLFF
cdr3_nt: TGCGCCAGCAGCTTGGGGGGACAGGGGTCTGCAACTAATGAAAAACTGTTTTTT

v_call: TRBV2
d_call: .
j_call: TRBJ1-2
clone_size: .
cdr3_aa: CASSVEQTNYGYTF
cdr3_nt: TGTGCCAGCAGTGTGGAACAGACTAACTATGGCTACACCTTC

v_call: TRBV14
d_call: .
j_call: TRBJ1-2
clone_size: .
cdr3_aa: CASSHSIGADGYTF
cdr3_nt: TGTGCCAGCAGCCATTCGATAGGGGCAGATGGCTACACCTTC

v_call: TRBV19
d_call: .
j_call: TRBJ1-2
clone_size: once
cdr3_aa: CASSIPSYGYTF
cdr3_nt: TGTGCCAGTAGTATTCCCAGCTATGGCTACACCTTC

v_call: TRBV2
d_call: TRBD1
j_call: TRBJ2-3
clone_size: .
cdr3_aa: CASSGDSSTDTQYF
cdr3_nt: TGTGCCAGCAGTGGGGACAGTAGCACAGATACGCAGTATTTT

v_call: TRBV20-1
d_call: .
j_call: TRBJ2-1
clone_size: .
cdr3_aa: CSASPSNNEQFF
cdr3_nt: TGCAGTGCTAGTCCTAGTAACAATGAGCAGTTCTTC

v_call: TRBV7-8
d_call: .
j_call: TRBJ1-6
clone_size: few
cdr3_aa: CASSLVFGVGSTNSPLHF
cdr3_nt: TGTGCCAGCAGCTTAGTTTTCGGGGTTGGTAGTACTAATTCACCCCTCCACTTT

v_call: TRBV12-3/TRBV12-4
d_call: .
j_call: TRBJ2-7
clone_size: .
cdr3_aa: CASKGDLEQYF
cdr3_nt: TGTGCCAGCAAGGGGGACCTCGAGCAGTACTTC

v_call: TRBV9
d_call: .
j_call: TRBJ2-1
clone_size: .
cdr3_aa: CASSRGGLRADEQFF
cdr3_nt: TGTGCCAGCAGCCGCGGGGGCCTACGGGCGGATGAGCAGTTCTTC

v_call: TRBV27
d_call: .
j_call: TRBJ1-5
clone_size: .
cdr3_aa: CASSPQGIQPQHF
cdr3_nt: TGTGCCAGCAGCCCGCAGGGAATTCAGCCCCAGCATTTT

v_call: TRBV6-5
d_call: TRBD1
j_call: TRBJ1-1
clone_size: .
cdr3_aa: CASTQGRTEAFF
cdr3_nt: TGTGCCAGCACACAGGGGAGAACTGAAGCTTTCTTT

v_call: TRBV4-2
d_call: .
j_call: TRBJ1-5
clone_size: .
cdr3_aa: CASSQDRGNQPQHF
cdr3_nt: TGTGCCAGCAGCCAAGATAGAGGGAATCAGCCCCAGCATTTT

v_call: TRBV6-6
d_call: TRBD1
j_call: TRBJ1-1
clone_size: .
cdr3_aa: CASIDRGGTEAFF
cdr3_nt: TGTGCCAGCATCGACAGGGGAGGCACTGAAGCTTTCTTT

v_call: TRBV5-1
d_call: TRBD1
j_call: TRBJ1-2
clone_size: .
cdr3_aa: CASSLDGQGFRYGYTF
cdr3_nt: TGCGCCAGCAGCTTGGATGGACAGGGTTTCCGATATGGCTACACCTTC

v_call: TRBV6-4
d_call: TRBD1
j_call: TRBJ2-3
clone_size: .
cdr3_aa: CASSPGGDTQYF
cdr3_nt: TGTGCCAGCAGTCCAGGGGGAGATACGCAGTATTTT

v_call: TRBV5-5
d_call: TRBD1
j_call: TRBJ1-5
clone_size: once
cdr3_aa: CASSLAILGQGLQGPQHF
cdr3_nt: TGTGCCAGCAGCTTGGCTATTCTTGGACAGGGGCTCCAGGGGCCCCAGCATTTT

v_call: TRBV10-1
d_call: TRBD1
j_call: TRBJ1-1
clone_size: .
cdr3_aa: CASRGQGNTEAFF
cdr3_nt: TGCGCCAGCAGAGGACAGGGGAACACTGAAGCTTTCTTT

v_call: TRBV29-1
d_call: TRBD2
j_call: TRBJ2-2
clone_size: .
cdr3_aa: CSSRGGDNTGELFF
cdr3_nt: TGCAGCTCGCGGGGGGGAGACAACACCGGGGAGCTGTTTTTT

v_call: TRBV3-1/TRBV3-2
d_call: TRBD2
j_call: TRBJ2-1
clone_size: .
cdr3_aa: CASSQRSRGGRGEQFF
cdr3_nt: TGTGCCAGCAGCCAAAGGTCGCGCGGGGGGAGGGGTGAGCAGTTCTTC

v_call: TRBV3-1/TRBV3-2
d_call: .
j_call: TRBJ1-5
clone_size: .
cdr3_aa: CASSQAGGRQPQHF
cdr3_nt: TGTGCCAGCAGCCAAGCCGGGGGTAGGCAGCCCCAGCATTTT

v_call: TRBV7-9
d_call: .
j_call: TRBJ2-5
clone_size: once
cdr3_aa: CASSSRIPQETQYF
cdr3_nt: TGTGCCAGCAGCTCCAGAATTCCACAAGAGACCCAGTACTTC

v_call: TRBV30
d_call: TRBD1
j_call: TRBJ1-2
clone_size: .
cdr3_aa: CAWEVMGQGFFGYTF
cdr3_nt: TGTGCCTGGGAAGTCATGGGACAGGGTTTTTTTGGCTACACCTTC

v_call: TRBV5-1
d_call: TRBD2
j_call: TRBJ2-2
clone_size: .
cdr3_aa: CASSLGLAGGPVGELFF
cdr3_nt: TGCGCCAGCAGCTTGGGACTAGCGGGGGGGCCCGTCGGGGAGCTGTTTTTT

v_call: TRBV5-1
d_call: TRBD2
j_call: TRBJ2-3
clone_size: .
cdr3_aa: CASSLTRTSGVIDTQYF
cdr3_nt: TGCGCCAGCAGCTTAACACGGACTAGCGGGGTAATAGATACGCAGTATTTT

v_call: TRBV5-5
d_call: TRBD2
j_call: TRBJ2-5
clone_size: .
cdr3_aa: CASTPAGLAGGLETQYF
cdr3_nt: TGTGCCAGCACCCCGGCGGGACTAGCGGGGGGTCTGGAGACCCAGTACTTC

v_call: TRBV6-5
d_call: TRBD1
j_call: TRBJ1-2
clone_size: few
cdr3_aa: CASNGGRRDRVGYTF
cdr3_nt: TGTGCCAGCAATGGTGGTCGGAGGGACAGGGTTGGCTACACCTTC

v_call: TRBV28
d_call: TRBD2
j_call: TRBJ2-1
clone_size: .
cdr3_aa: CASRPAGSGGDNEQFF
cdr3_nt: TGTGCCAGCAGGCCTGCCGGTAGCGGGGGGGACAATGAGCAGTTCTTC

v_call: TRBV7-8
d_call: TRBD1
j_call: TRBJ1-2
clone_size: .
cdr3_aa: CASSSHGTGIYGYTF
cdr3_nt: TGTGCCAGCAGCTCCCATGGGACAGGGATCTATGGCTACACCTTC

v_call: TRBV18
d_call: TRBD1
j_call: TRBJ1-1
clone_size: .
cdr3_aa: CASSRGQGNTEAFF
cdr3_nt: TGTGCCAGCTCGCGAGGACAGGGGAACACTGAAGCTTTCTTT

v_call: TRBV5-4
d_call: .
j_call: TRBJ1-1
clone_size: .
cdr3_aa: CASSLETRNTEAFF
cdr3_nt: TGTGCCAGCAGCTTGGAGACACGGAACACTGAAGCTTTCTTT

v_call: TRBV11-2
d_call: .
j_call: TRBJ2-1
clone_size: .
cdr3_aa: CATRVFSQGSSYNEQFF
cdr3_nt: TGTGCCACCCGAGTATTCTCACAGGGTTCCTCATACAATGAGCAGTTCTTC

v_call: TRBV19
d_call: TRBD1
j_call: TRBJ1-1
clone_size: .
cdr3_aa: CATRDRHNTEAFF
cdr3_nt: TGTGCCACTAGGGACAGACACAACACTGAAGCTTTCTTT

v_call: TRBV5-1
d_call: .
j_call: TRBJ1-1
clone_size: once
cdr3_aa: CASSPNGGGLNTEAFF
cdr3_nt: TGCGCCAGCAGCCCAAATGGTGGGGGCTTGAACACTGAAGCTTTCTTT

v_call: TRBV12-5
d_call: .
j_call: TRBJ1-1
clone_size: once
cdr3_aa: CAQMGASNTEAFF
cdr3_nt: TGTGCCCAAATGGGGGCCTCGAACACTGAAGCTTTCTTT

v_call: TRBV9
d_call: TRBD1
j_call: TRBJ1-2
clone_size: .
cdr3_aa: CASSVTSGQGARGYTF
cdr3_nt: TGTGCCAGCAGCGTAACCTCGGGACAGGGGGCGAGGGGCTACACCTTC

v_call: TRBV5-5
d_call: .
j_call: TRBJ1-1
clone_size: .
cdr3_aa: CASNRVSNTEAFF
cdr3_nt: TGTGCCAGCAACCGGGTTTCGAACACTGAAGCTTTCTTT